This TCR beta chain was recorded in a study of blood T cell repertoires in COVID-19. The method was immunoSEQ multiplex PCR; TCRdb's version includes in-frame clones alone and lacks a portion of them. The sample holds 390,000 or so clones; under 85% are singletons and the top ten take approximately 5%. Clinical history as reported by participants underpinned cohort assignment. Cohort 3 recovered donors had two negative PCRs, clearance, or symptom resolution. The CDR3 is 13 residues long. The V segment lost 3 bases and the J segment 3 bases; nucleotides outside the gene matches: 3. Germline V gene lookup returns CDR1 GTSNPN and CDR2 SVGIG (reference sequence).

The source of this sequence is a woman between 45 and 60 years old who had recovered from COVID-19. The sample taken for sequencing was PBMCs or T cells enriched from blood (not recorded which). The rearrangement uses TRBV30 and TRBJ2-7, with 9 bases lining up with TRBD1. For the CDR3, the DNA is TGTGCCTGGAGCCTGGGACAGGGCTACGAGCAGTACTTC. Translating gives CAWSLGQGYEQYF.